This T cell receptor beta chain was captured by sequencing in a study of shared clonotypes between healthy human individuals. As concerns this clone: The germline gene is not matched at one end of the junction; a read error may be the cause.

Sequencing used immunoSEQ multiplex PCR; TCRdb keeps in-frame clones, though not all of them. Of approximately 940,000 clones in the sample, approximately 80% were seen once. Germline V lookup: CDR1 GTSNPN, CDR2 SVGIG (reference sequence). This CDR3 is 14 amino acids long. The chain joins TRBV30 to TRBJ1-6; TRBD1 might be the D (6 bases). The clonotype originates from a man younger than 35 in good health. Sequencing used memory CD4+ T cells sorted from blood. Described subset: CD45RA-negative fraction. The DNA of the CDR3 is TGTGCCCGGAGAGGGGGAGGGGCAAATTCACCCCTCCACTTT. Amino acid sequence: CARRGGGANSPLHF. Looking up the rest from reference TRBV30 and TRBJ1-6 gives the full variable domain: SQTIHQWPATLVQPVGSPLSLECTVEGTSNPNLYWYRQAAGRGLQLLFYSVGIGQISSEVPQNLSASRPQDRQFILSSKKLLLSDSGFYLCARRGGGANSPLHFGNGTRLTVT.